Presented here are 31 T cell receptor beta chains from one specimen sequenced in a study of blood T cell repertoires in COVID-19 (dated by TCRdb to about 2020). The library was made by the immunoSEQ multiplex PCR assay. What TCRdb holds here is the immuneACCESS table cut down to in-frame rearrangements. Part of the clones is not present; checked against another copy, under half of the missing clones reflect an unresolved V gene, and the others are unexplained. A total of about 180,000 clones appear in this sample, 75% to 85% of them only once. About 7.8% of the sample lies in the top ten. The sample taken for sequencing was peripheral blood. The receptors were gathered from a woman aged 55-70 years with COVID-19, enrolled during active disease.

V is TRBV7-3 and J is TRBJ2-3; a weak D match, TRBD1 (8 bases). Trimming pared 3 bases from V and 3 bases from J, leaving 19 bases between. Germline V lookup: CDR1 SGHTA, CDR2 FQGTGA. The CDR3 is 17 amino acids. This chain's CDR3 is CASSFTRTGGGTDTQYF. Written as DNA, the CDR3 is TGTGCCAGCAGCTTCACCCGAACAGGGGGGGGAACAGATACGCAGTATTTT.

The V call is TRBV5-1, the J call TRBJ2-5, with D tentatively TRBD1 (5 bases). CDR3 length equals 15 residues. CDR1 is SGHRS, CDR2 YFSETQ, per germline. V dropped 2 bases and J dropped 5 bases, with 16 bases sitting between them. The CDR3 loop is CASSFTTDRWETQYF. CDR3 DNA: TGCGCCAGCAGCTTCACGACAGACCGGTGGGAGACCCAGTACTTC.

V gene TRBV6-6 combines with J gene TRBJ2-2, with 7 bases fitting TRBD2. This CDR3 contains 18 residues. Germline V gives CDR1 MNHNY, CDR2 SVGAGI (reference sequence). V shed 5 bases and J 0 bases; nucleotides not matched to a gene: 12. The CDR3 DNA reads TGTGCCAGCAGTCACACCCTACCCGGGAGGCCGAACACCGGGGAGCTGTTTTTT. It codes for CASSHTLPGRPNTGELFF.

This clone has a single count. This chain connects TRBV7-8 to TRBJ2-1, with 9 bases identical to TRBD1. The CDR3 consists of 18 residues. With 0 bases clipped from V and 3 bases from J, the junction kept 9 bases outside the gene matches. Germline CDR1 reads SGHVS; CDR2 reads FQNEAQ. CDR3 sequence (DNA): TGTGCCAGCAGCTTAGCGGACAGGGGAAGTCACTTCTACAATGAGCAGTTCTTC. Its protein is CASSLADRGSHFYNEQFF.

This chain joins TRBV18 and TRBJ1-5, with D tentatively TRBD1 (5 bases). V was clipped by 6 bases and J by 4 bases, with 16 bases between them. CDR3 length: 15 amino acids. CDR1 and CDR2 (germline): KGHSH, LQKENI. CDR3: CASSREQAQNQPQHF. The CDR3, as DNA: TGTGCCAGCTCCCGCGAACAGGCCCAAAATCAGCCCCAGCATTTT. The whole variable domain, filled in from reference TRBV18 and TRBJ1-5, reads NAGVMQNPRHLVRRRGQEARLRCSPMKGHSHVYWYRQLPEEGLKFMVYLQKENIIDESGMPKERFSAEFPKEGPSILRIQQVVRGDSAAYFCASSREQAQNQPQHFGDGTRLSIL.

The chain employs TRBV7-8 and TRBJ2-3; D may be TRBD2 (5 bases). Germline V gene data show CDR1 as SGHVS and CDR2 as FQNEAQ. V lost 1 base to trimming and J lost 4 bases, with 15 bases between them. This CDR3 is 16 amino acids long. The CDR3 here is CASSLEEGRVADTQYF. Written as DNA, the CDR3 is TGTGCCAGCAGCTTAGAAGAGGGAAGGGTCGCAGATACGCAGTATTTT.

The chain has TRBV5-1 and TRBJ2-7, with 10 bases that match TRBD2. With 7 bases clipped from V and 3 bases from J, the junction kept 16 bases outside the gene matches. The CDR3 is 17 residues long. Germline CDR1 reads SGHRS; CDR2 reads YFSETQ. CDR3 nucleotides: TGCGCCAGCGGGACGGGCAGGCGAGCGGGAGGGCACTACGAGCAGTACTTC. It encodes CASGTGRRAGGHYEQYF.

The J gene is TRBJ2-7, the V gene TRBV24-1; 7 bases fit TRBD1. The CDR3 consists of 13 residues. Germline trimming cut 9 bases from V and 0 bases from J; bases unmatched to any gene: 4. Germline CDR1 KGHDR, CDR2 SFDVKD. This chain's CDR3 is CATPRDSSYEQYV. CDR3 nucleotide sequence: TGTGCCACCCCTCGGGACAGCTCCTACGAGCAGTACGTC.

This chain connects TRBV7-9 to TRBJ2-1, with D possibly being TRBD2 (6 bases). The CDR3 is made up of 17 amino acids. Germline-derived CDR1 and CDR2 are SEHNR and FQNEAQ (reference sequence). Trimming stripped 6 bases from V and 0 bases from J, with 18 bases between. The CDR3 DNA is TGTGCCAGCAGACCCAGGGCTAGCGCCAGCTCCTACAATGAGCAGTTCTTC. Translating gives CASRPRASASSYNEQFF. Full variable domain (rest looked up from reference TRBV7-9 and TRBJ2-1): DTGVSQNPRHKITKRGQNVTFRCDPISEHNRLYWYRQTLGQGPEFLTYFQNEAQLEKSRLLSDRFSAERPKGSFSTLEIQRTEQGDSAMYLCASRPRASASSYNEQFFGPGTRLTVL.

The V and J genes are TRBV7-3 and TRBJ2-1; a weak D match, TRBD1 (6 bases). This CDR3 has 16 residues. Trimming pared 1 base from V and 8 bases from J, leaving 18 bases between. From germline, CDR1 is SGHTA and CDR2 FQGTGA. In DNA form, the CDR3 reads TGTGCCAGCAGCTTAATGGCCAGGGGTCCCTCCCATGAGCAGTTCTTC. Amino acid sequence: CASSLMARGPSHEQFF.

The V and J genes are TRBV10-3 and TRBJ1-1; TRBD1 matches 8 bases. V dropped 6 bases and J dropped 7; count of bases not matched to a gene: 7. This CDR3 contains 13 residues. Germline CDR1 reads ENHRY; CDR2 reads SYGVKD. The CDR3 loop reads CAISLKDRVEAFF. The CDR3 nucleotides read TGTGCCATCAGCCTCAAGGACAGGGTTGAAGCTTTCTTT.

CDR3 residues: CAWRDRGRATDTQYF. The CDR3 DNA is TGTGCCTGGAGAGACCGCGGGAGGGCCACAGATACGCAGTATTTT. The chain recombines TRBV30 with TRBJ2-3; 9 nucleotides agree with TRBD2. This CDR3 comprises 15 residues. The V gene's germline CDR1 is GTSNPN and CDR2 SVGIG (reference sequence). The trim removed 3 bases at V and 2 bases at J, leaving 6 bases unmatched.

The chain recombines TRBV7-9 with TRBJ2-3; D is ambiguous. The germline V gene has CDR1 SEHNR and CDR2 FQNEAQ (reference sequence). V gave up 5 bases and J gave up 6 bases, with 18 bases separating them. This CDR3 contains 15 residues. The CDR3 DNA reads TGTGCCAGCAGCCACCCCCCGCGGAATGTCGATACGCAGTATTTT. It translates to CASSHPPRNVDTQYF.

The table lists this clone with a few counts. The gene calls are TRBV5-1 and TRBJ1-2, with D unclear. This CDR3 is built from 13 residues. In germline, CDR1 is SGHRS, CDR2 YFSETQ. V lost 4 bases, J lost 5 bases, and 12 bases lay in between. As DNA, the CDR3 is TGCGCCAGCAGCCTGGTAGAGTCTTATGGCTACACCTTC. Protein sequence: CASSLVESYGYTF.

This clone was seen only a few times. This chain joins TRBV2 and TRBJ2-1, with 10 bases that match TRBD2. CDR3 length: 15 amino acids. The V gene end was trimmed by 5 bases and the J gene end by 4 bases; junction bases not matched to a gene: 5. The germline gives CDR1 SNHLY, CDR2 FYNNEI. DNA for the CDR3: TGTGCCAGCAGTCCTACTAGCGGGGAGTACAATGAGCAGTTCTTC. Amino acids: CASSPTSGEYNEQFF.

The V call is TRBV5-5, the J call TRBJ1-6; no reliable D call. CDR3 length equals 13 residues. Germline CDR1 and CDR2: SGHKS and YYEKEE (reference sequence). V was trimmed by 0 bases and J by 7 bases, leaving 5 bases between them. The CDR3 bases are TGTGCCAGCAGCTTGGCGTCGAATTCACCCCTCCACTTT. Amino acid sequence: CASSLASNSPLHF.

This chain uses TRBV5-1 with TRBJ2-3, with D possibly being TRBD1 (5 bases). Per germline, CDR1 SGHRS and CDR2 YFSETQ. The V and J ends lost 2 bases and 2 bases respectively, with 12 bases between them. The CDR3 is 15 residues long. The CDR3: CASSFDRPDTDTQYF. The CDR3, as DNA: TGCGCCAGCAGCTTCGACAGACCTGACACAGATACGCAGTATTTT. Full variable domain (missing parts from reference TRBV5-1 and TRBJ2-3): KAGVTQTPRYLIKTRGQQVTLSCSPISGHRSVSWYQQTPGQGLQFLFEYFSETQRNKGNFPGRFSGRQFSNSRSEMNVSTLELGDSALYLCASSFDRPDTDTQYFGPGTRLTVL.

V gene TRBV5-1 combines with J gene TRBJ2-1; the match to TRBD1 covers 8 bases. J lost 7 bases, V lost 4 bases, and 10 bases had no gene match. Germline loops: CDR1 SGHRS, CDR2 YFSETQ. This CDR3 region has 15 residues. CDR3 in amino acids: CASSARQGIMNEQFF. Written as DNA, the CDR3 is TGCGCCAGCAGCGCCCGACAGGGGATAATGAATGAGCAGTTCTTC.

This clone was seen a few times. The chain couples TRBV2 to TRBJ1-5, with 10 bases aligning to TRBD1. The CDR3 spans 19 residues. The germline V gene encodes CDR1 SNHLY and CDR2 FYNNEI. With V trimmed by 5 bases and J by 6 bases, 19 bases remained unmatched. The CDR3 protein is CASSNHNRDRGYFGQPQHF. Written as DNA, the CDR3 is TGTGCCAGCAGTAATCATAACCGGGACAGGGGATACTTTGGTCAGCCCCAGCATTTT.

The rearrangement joins TRBV4-2 to TRBJ1-2, with TRBD1 identical over 7 bases. CDR1 LGHNA and CDR2 YNFKEQ come from the germline V gene. Trimming cost V 0 bases and J 4 bases; bases outside gene matches: 8. The length of the CDR3 is 16 residues. CDR3 sequence: CASSQDFGQGGYGYTF. Written as DNA, the CDR3 is TGTGCCAGCAGCCAAGATTTTGGGCAGGGGGGCTATGGCTACACCTTC.

The V and J genes are TRBV9 and TRBJ1-4; TRBD1 matches 7 bases. The CDR3 length is 18 residues. Germline CDR1 is SGDLS and CDR2 is YYNGEE. With V trimmed by 0 bases and J by 3 bases, 11 bases remained unmatched. The CDR3 loop reads CASSVGLGGAAPNEKLFF. In nucleotides, the CDR3 is TGTGCCAGCAGCGTAGGACTAGGGGGCGCGGCTCCTAATGAAAAACTGTTTTTT.

This chain joins TRBV7-2 and TRBJ2-6, with D maybe TRBD1 (6 bases). CDR3 length equals 15 residues. The V end lost 0 bases, the J end lost 5 bases, and 8 bases lay between the germline ends. Germline V gene sequence: CDR1 SGHTA, CDR2 FQGNSA. The CDR3 region has the DNA TGTGCCAGCAGCTTAGCGGGGGCTCGGGCCAACGTCCTGACTTTC. This sequence encodes CASSLAGARANVLTF.

The gene calls are TRBV21-1 and TRBJ2-3; no DNA check was done on the table's D call, TRBD1. TRBV21-1 is a known pseudogene. This CDR3 is built from 20 residues. The CDR3 nucleotides read TGTGCCAGCAGACGAGAAGAAACCGGGACAGGGAGATGTAGCACAGATACGCAGTATTTT. It is translated as CASRREETGTGRCSTDTQYF.

J is TRBJ1-4 and V is TRBV11-2; 12 nucleotides align to TRBD1. Germline V gene lookup returns CDR1 SGHAT and CDR2 FQNNGV. This CDR3 has 17 amino acids. After removal of 1 base from V and 7 bases from J, the junction contained 7 bases not matched to a gene. CDR3 nucleotide sequence: TGTGCCAGCAGCTTAGGCGGGACAGGGGGCCGTGGTGAAAAACTGTTTTTT. Its translation is CASSLGGTGGRGEKLFF.

This clone was recorded a few times. V is TRBV7-9 and J is TRBJ1-5; tentatively, D is TRBD1 (6 bases). Trimming took off 1 base at V and 3 bases at J, with 16 bases between the two ends. The V gene's germline CDR1 is SEHNR and CDR2 FQNEAQ (reference sequence). The CDR3 totals 17 residues. CDR3 in DNA: TGTGCCAGCAGCTTAGTTGGACAGACCGATTTCAATCAGCCCCAGCATTTT. The encoded protein is CASSLVGQTDFNQPQHF.

The chain recombines TRBV5-1 with TRBJ1-3, with D unclear. This CDR3 comprises 15 residues. Germline V gene sequence: CDR1 SGHRS, CDR2 YFSETQ. V was clipped by 0 bases and J by 0 bases, with 7 bases between them. The CDR3 here is CASSLAAGSGNTIYF. In DNA form, the CDR3 reads TGCGCCAGCAGCTTGGCCGCAGGCTCTGGAAACACCATATATTTT.

This clone was counted a single time. The rearrangement uses TRBV19 and TRBJ2-7; 7 bases align to TRBD1. The germline CDR1 and CDR2 sequences are LNHDA and SQIVND (reference sequence). This CDR3 contains 15 residues. The ends lost 6 bases at V and 4 bases at J; junction bases unmatched: 12. CDR3 in amino acids: CASRPEGALVYEQYV. The CDR3 DNA reads as TGTGCCAGTAGACCAGAGGGGGCTCTGGTTTACGAGCAGTACGTC.

The rearrangement uses TRBV28 and TRBJ2-4; TRBD2 matches 7 bases. This CDR3 region has 16 residues. V shed 4 bases and J 6 bases; nucleotides not matched to a gene: 12. The germline V gene encodes CDR1 MDHEN and CDR2 SYDVKM. This chain's CDR3 is CASSSSMAGVRNIQYF. Here the CDR3 DNA reads TGTGCCAGCAGTTCCTCCATGGCGGGGGTAAGAAACATTCAGTACTTC.

The V gene is TRBV18, the J gene TRBJ1-5, with D uncertain. Trimming removed 2 bases at V and 5 bases at J, with 7 bases between. The CDR3 extends over 13 amino acids. Germline V gene sequence: CDR1 KGHSH, CDR2 LQKENI. CDR3 residues: CASSPERDQPQHF. CDR3 sequence (DNA): TGTGCCAGCTCACCAGAGCGGGATCAGCCCCAGCATTTT.

This clone showed up just a few times. The chain employs TRBV7-2 and TRBJ2-2; 7 bases agree with TRBD2. The germline gives CDR1 SGHTA, CDR2 FQGNSA. Germline trimming cut 6 bases from V and 2 bases from J; bases unmatched to any gene: 12. The CDR3 totals 17 residues. The DNA for the CDR3 is TGTGCCAGCAGATCAACTAGCGTCGGCCCCAACACCGGGGAGCTGTTTTTT. It codes for CASRSTSVGPNTGELFF.

The V call is TRBV6-2 or TRBV6-3, the J call TRBJ2-7; the D gene is possibly TRBD1 (6 bases). Deletions cut 2 bases from V and 4 bases from J, with 21 bases between. This CDR3 region has 17 residues. Germline V CDR1 and CDR2: MNHEY, SVGEGT. CDR3 protein: CASSYRARDKGRYEQYF. The CDR3 nucleotides are TGTGCCAGCAGTTACCGCGCCCGGGACAAAGGTAGATACGAGCAGTACTTC.